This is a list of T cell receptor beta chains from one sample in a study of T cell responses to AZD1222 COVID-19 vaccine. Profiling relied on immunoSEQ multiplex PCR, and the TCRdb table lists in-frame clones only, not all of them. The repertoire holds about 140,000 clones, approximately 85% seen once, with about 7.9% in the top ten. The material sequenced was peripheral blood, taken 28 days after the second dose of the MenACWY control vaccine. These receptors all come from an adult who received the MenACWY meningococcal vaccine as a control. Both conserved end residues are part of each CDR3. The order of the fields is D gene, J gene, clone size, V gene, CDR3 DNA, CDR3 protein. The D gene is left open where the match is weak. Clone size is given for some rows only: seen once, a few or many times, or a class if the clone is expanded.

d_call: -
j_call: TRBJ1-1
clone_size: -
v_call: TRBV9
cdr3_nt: TGTGCCAGCAGCCCAGGGATGAACACTGAAGCTTTCTTT
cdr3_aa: CASSPGMNTEAFF

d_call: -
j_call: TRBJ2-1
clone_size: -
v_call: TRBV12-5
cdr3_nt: TGTGCTAGCCTTAAGGGGTCTTCCTACAATGAGCAGTTCTTC
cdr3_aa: CASLKGSSYNEQFF

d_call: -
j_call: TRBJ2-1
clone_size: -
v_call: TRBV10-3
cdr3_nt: TGTGCCATCATGGTTATAAATGAGCAGTTCTTC
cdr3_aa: CAIMVINEQFF

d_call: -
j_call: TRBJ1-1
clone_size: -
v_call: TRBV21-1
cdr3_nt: TGTGCCAGCATCGATATCCAGGGGGACACTGAAGCTTTCTTT
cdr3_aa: CASIDIQGDTEAFF

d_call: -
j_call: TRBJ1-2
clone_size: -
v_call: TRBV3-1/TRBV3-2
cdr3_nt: TGTGCCAGCAGCCAAATTTCGGGGGCCCATGGGTACACCTTC
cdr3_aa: CASSQISGAHGYTF

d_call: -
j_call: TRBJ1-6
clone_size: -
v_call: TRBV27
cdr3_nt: TGTGCCACCCGGGCGCAGGTCGCTGGACCCCTCCACTTT
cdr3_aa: CATRAQVAGPLHF

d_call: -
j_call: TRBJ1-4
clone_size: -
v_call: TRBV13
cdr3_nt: TGTGCCAGCAGCTACAGGGCCGGTGGGGAAAAACTGTTTTTT
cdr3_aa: CASSYRAGGEKLFF

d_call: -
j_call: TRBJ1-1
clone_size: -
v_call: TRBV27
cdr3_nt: TGTGCCAGCAGTTTTAGGGACACGATACCTTTCTTT
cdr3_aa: CASSFRDTIPFF

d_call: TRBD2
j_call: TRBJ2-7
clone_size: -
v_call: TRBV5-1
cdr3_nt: TGCGCCAGCTCCCGGGATCAGGCTAGCGGCTACGAGCAGTACTTC
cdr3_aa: CASSRDQASGYEQYF

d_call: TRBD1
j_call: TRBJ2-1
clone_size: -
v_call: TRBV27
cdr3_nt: TGTGCCAGCAGTTCCGCTACGACAGGGGCCAATGAGCAGTTCTTC
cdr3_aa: CASSSATTGANEQFF

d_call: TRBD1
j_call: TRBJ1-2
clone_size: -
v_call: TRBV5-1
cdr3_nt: TGCGCCAGCAGCCCACAGGGGGAGATGTATGGCTACACCTTC
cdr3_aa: CASSPQGEMYGYTF

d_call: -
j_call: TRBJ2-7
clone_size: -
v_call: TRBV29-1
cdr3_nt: TGCAGCGTTGAATGGGCCAACGAGCAGTACTTC
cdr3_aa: CSVEWANEQYF

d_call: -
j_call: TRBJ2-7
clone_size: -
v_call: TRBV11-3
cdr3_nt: TGTGCCAGCAGCTTAGTGGGAGGAAACAGTTACTACGAGCAGTACTTC
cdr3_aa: CASSLVGGNSYYEQYF

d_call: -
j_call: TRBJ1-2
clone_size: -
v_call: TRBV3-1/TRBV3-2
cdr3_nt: TGTGCCAGCAGCCAAGTGTTGTCAGGACATGGATTCTACACCTTC
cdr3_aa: CASSQVLSGHGFYTF

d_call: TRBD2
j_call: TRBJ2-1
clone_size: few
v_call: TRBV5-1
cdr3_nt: TGCGCCAGCAGCTCAAACGCGGGAGCCGCATCCTACAATGAGCAGTTCTTC
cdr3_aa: CASSSNAGAASYNEQFF

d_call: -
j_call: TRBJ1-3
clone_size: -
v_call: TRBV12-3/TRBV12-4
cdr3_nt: TGTGCCAGCAGTAGGAACTCTGGAAACACCATATATTTT
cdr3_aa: CASSRNSGNTIYF

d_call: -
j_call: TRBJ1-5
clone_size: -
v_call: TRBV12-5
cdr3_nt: TGTGCTAGCTGCCGGGGGGACGGTCGGAATCAGCCCCAGCATTTT
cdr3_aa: CASCRGDGRNQPQHF

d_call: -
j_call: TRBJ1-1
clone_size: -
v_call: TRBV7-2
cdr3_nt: TGTGCCAGCAGCTTAGAGGTGGGGGTTGGAGCTTTCTTT
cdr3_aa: CASSLEVGVGAFF

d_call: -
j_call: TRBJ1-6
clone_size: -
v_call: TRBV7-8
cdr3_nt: TGTGCCAGCAGTTTGACTCTAAGCTCCTATAATTCACCCCTCCACTTT
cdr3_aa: CASSLTLSSYNSPLHF

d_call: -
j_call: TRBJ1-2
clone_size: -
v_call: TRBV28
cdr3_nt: TGTGCCAGCAGTGGGCAGAACCGCCGCCCCCTTTTC
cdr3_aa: CASSGQNRRPLF

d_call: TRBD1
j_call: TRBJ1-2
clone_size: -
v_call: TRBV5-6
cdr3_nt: TGTGCCAGCAGCGTCGACAGGGGCCCTAACTATGGCTACACCTTC
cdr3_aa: CASSVDRGPNYGYTF

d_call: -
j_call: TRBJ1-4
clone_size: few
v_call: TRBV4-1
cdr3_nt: TGCGCCAGCAGCCAAGTGAGGGGATCAGGGATGTTCCGAAAACTGTTTTTT
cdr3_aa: CASSQVRGSGMFRKLFF

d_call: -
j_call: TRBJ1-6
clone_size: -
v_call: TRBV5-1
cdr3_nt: TGCGCCAGCAGCTTGGGGGCAGGGGATTCACCCCTCCACTTT
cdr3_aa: CASSLGAGDSPLHF

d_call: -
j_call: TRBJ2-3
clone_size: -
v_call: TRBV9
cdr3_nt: TGTGCCAGCAGCGTTGGCGGCACAGATACGCAGTATTTT
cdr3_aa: CASSVGGTDTQYF

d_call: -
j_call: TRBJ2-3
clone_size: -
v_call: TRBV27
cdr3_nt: TGTGCCAGCAGGACTGGCACAGATACGCAGTATTTT
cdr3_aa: CASRTGTDTQYF

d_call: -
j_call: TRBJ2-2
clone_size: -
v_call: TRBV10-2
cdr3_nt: TGCGCCAGCAGTCTGCAGTCGAACACCGGGGAGCTGTTTTTT
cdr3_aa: CASSLQSNTGELFF

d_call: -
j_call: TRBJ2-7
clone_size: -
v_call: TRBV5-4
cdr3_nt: TGTGCCAGCAGCTCGACCGGGACAATTAACGAGCAGTACTTC
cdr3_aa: CASSSTGTINEQYF

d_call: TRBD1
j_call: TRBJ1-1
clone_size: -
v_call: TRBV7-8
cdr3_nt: TGTGCCAGCAGCTCAGAGGGACAGGGAGAAGCTTTCTTT
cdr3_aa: CASSSEGQGEAFF

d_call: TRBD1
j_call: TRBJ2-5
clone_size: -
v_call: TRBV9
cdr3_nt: TGTGCCAGCAGCACCAACCCGTCCGACAGGGGGTACCAAGAGACCCAGTACTTC
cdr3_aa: CASSTNPSDRGYQETQYF

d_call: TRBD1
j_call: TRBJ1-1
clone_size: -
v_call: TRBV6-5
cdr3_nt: TGTGCCAGCACCAGACAGGGGGCGAACACTGAAGCTTTCTTT
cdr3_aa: CASTRQGANTEAFF

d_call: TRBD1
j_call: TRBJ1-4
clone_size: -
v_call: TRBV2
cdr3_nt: TGTGCCAGCAGGGGGGACAGGACAGATGAAAAACTGTTTTTT
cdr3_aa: CASRGDRTDEKLFF

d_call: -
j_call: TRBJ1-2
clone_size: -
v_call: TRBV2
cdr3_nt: TGTGCCAGCCAGAGGGACCTTTATGGCTACACCTTC
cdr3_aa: CASQRDLYGYTF